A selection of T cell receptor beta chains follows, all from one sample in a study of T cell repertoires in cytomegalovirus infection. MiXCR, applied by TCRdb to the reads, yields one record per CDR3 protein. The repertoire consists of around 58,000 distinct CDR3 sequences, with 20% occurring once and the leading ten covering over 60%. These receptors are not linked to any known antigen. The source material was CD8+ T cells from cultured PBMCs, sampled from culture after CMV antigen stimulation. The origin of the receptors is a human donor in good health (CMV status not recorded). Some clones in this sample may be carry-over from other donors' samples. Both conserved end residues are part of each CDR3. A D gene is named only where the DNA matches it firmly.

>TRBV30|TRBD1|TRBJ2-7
CAWRGQGVYEQYF
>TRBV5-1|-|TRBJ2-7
CASSYRTAASSSYEQYF
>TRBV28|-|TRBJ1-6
CASSSTPLSSYNSPLHF
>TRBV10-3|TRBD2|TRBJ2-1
CAISELWTSGDDNEQFF
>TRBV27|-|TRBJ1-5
CASSSIGQSNQPQHF
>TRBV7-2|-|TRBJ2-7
CASSLGLDEQYF
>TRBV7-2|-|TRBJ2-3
CASSTRGGSDTQYF
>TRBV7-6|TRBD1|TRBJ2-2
CASSLVTDREYTGELFF
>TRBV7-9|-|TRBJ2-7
CASSLPRGAGEQYF
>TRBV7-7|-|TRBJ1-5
CASSLDRGANSSNQPQHF
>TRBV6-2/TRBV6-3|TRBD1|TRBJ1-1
CASSYGQGTGNTEAFF
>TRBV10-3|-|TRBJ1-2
CAIFESPYGYTF
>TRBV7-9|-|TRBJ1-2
CASSFWEDYGYTF
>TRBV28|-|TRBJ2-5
CASSLRLPEETQYF
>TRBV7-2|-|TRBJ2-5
CASSLAVLWETQYF
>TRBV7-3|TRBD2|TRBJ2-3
CASSFGAGGRDTQYF
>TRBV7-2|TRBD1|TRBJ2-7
CASRGQGFYEQYF
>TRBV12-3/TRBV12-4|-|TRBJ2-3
CASTLVSSADTQYF
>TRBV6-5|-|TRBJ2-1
CASSSSRLLGKGYEQFF
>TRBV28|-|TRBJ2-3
CASSSPSGPDTQYF
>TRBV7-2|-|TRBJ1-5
CASSLGVAGYQPQHF
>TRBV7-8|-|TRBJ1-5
CASSLVRVGASNQPQHF
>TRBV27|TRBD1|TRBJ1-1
CASSTSGEGAPVTEAFF
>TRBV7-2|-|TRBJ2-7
CASSLTGGTPYEQYF
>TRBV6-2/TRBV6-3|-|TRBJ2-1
CASSPADNEQFF
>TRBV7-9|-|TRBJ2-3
CASSLAMVDRTWYTQYF
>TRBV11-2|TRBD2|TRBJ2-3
CASSLEPSGGGTDTQYF
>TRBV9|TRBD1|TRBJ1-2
CASSAQGSYTF
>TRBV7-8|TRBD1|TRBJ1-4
CASSLARTGLNEKLFF
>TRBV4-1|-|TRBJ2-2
CASSHPGLEQASGTGELFF